Sequencing of this T cell receptor beta chain was carried out in a study of blood T cell repertoires in COVID-19 (dated by TCRdb to the early 2020s). About the study as a whole: The collaborator samples originated in the United States, Italy and Spain and spanned the acute and convalescent phases of COVID-19. The material from the prospective study consisted of cDNA or gDNA derived from T cells, B-cell-depleted T cells, or PBMCs. Deeply sampled blood TCRbeta repertoires from subjects exposed to, actively infected with, or recovered from COVID-19 were included in the dataset. The repertoires were released in a freely available public database intended as a resource for research on the immune response to SARS-CoV-2. The samples were drawn from two sources: the first 160 participants of the ongoing ImmuneRACE study, and 950 to 1,500 subjects contributed by 6 global collaborators. Sample metadata almost always included a de-identified subject ID, COVID-19 status, age in years and sex. Where HLA class I and class II types were available, the types were taken from metadata supplied by the sample provider, not from assay-based typing. Results and caveats for the whole study, not just this receptor: How much clinical and demographic metadata was included differed by source and by participant, and the metadata was provided uncurated.

Collaborating institutions collected whole blood in K2EDTA tubes following their own protocols. For TCRbeta analysis, collaborator samples were shipped as frozen whole blood, as isolated PBMCs, or as DNA extracted from either sample type. This clone came up once. Its antigen has not been determined. No base quality information exists; no much larger clone differs at one position. TCRbeta CDR3 regions were amplified from genomic DNA by means of the immunoSEQ Assay, a bias-controlled multiplex PCR. In the source study's methods: Within the assay, amplification of reference gene primers was used to estimate how many nucleated cells each sample contained. To quantify the absolute abundance of each unique TCRbeta CDR3 rearrangement, sequence reads were collapsed and filtered. For each sample, productive Simpson clonality was calculated by taking the square root of Simpson's diversity index across productive rearrangements. Here the immuneACCESS table is served through TCRdb, limited to in-frame sequences with V and J called. Missing clones are a known gap in these copies; in checked studies unresolved V genes cover under half, and the rest lacks a known reason. V, J and clone size are those of that table, while D and trimming were read from the DNA. The sample contains 150,000 or so clones, roughly 89% of them found a single time. The ten largest clones capture 0.55% of the sample.

What was sequenced was peripheral blood. This clonotype originated in a man between 45 and 60 years old with acute or convalescent COVID-19.

The DNA sequence reads TGTGCCAGCAGCTTGGACAGGGTTAAGGGCACTGAAGCTTTCTTT. It encodes CASSLDRVKGTEAFF. This chain joins TRBV7-6 to TRBJ1-1; TRBD1 aligns with 8 central bases. Taken from the germline V gene, the CDR1 and CDR2 loops are SGHVS and FNYEAQ. From V the trimming removes 3 bases and from J it removes 4 bases, while the gene matches leave 7 bases of the junction unaccounted for. Spanning cysteine to phenylalanine, the CDR3 consists of 15 amino acids. The sequence is cut down to CDR3 DNA, 45 bases in frame from base 1. Outside the CDR3, residues come from the reference TRBV7-6 and TRBJ1-1 proteins, so the full variable domain is: GAGVSQSPRYKVTKRGQDVALRCDPISGHVSLYWYRQALGQGPEFLTYFNYEAQQDKSGLPNDRFSAERPEGSISTLTIQRTEQRDSAMYRCASSLDRVKGTEAFFGQGTRLTVV.